The 26 T cell receptor beta chains below come from one sample, sequenced in a study of T cells in Graves' hyperthyroidism and ophthalmopathy. RNA transcripts provided the source from which TCR beta CDR3 regions were amplified. Carried out on the TCR CDR3, a first-round RT-PCR used the HTBI primer set. TCRdb re-called the multiplex PCR reads with MiXCR, one entry per CDR3 protein. The sample has 600,000 to 700,000 distinct CDR3 sequences; just under 45% are singletons. Sequenced input: peripheral blood or thyroid tissue (not recorded which). All receptors come from an adult man with Graves' disease, either hyperthyroidism or ophthalmopathy (not recorded which).

This clonotype was seen many times. This rearrangement joins TRBV14 to TRBJ1-2; D gene uncertain. V was shortened by 1 base and J by 5 bases, with 11 bases between the two germline ends. The V gene's germline CDR1 is SGHDN and CDR2 FVKESK. The CDR3 totals 14 residues. The DNA of the CDR3 is TGTGCCAGCAGCCAAGGGGCAGCTTGGTATGGCTACACCTTC. Protein: CASSQGAAWYGYTF. The variable domain in full, with the rest retrieved from reference TRBV14 and TRBJ1-2, is EAGVTQFPSHSVIEKGQTVTLRCDPISGHDNLYWYRRVMGKEIKFLLHFVKESKQDESGMPNNRFLAERTGGTYSTLKVQPAELEDSGVYFCASSQGAAWYGYTFGSGTRLTVV.

J is TRBJ2-7 and V is TRBV15; possible D gene TRBD1, 5 bases. V was pared by 0 bases and J by 3 bases, with 12 bases between. The germline V gene encodes CDR1 LNHNV and CDR2 YYDKDF (reference sequence). This CDR3 spans 15 amino acids. This chain's CDR3 is CATSRDRGGYYEQYF. The CDR3 bases are TGTGCCACCAGCAGAGATAGGGGCGGCTACTACGAGCAGTACTTC.

The rearrangement links TRBV6-5 to TRBJ2-7; possible D gene TRBD2, 5 bases. V was cut by 5 bases and J by 3 bases, with 20 bases left in between. There are 16 residues in the CDR3. CDR1 is MNHEY, CDR2 SVGAGI, per germline. CDR3 nucleotide sequence: TGTGCCAGCAGTGGTGGGCCCAGCAGTGACTACTACGAGCAGTACTTC. This codes for CASSGGPSSDYYEQYF.

Concerning this clonotype: Lacking the conserved final phenylalanine or tryptophan, this CDR3 likely reflects a read error. No DNA is shown, since the ends of the CDR3 on it are uncertain; the CDR3 is the one TCRdb lists. The chain uses TRBV7-9 and TRBJ1-4; the DNA was not compared with TRBD1, the D call given in the table. 10 amino acids form the CDR3, both terminal residues included. CDR1 is SEHNR and CDR2 is FQNEAQ in the germline V gene (reference sequence). The CDR3: CASSLEQGGY.

This clonotype was detected a few times. The V call is TRBV20-1, the J call TRBJ1-1; D unclear. Deletions cut 2 bases from V and 3 bases from J, with 13 bases between. The length of the CDR3 is 14 residues. Per the germline V gene, CDR1 is DFQATT and CDR2 is SNEGSKA (reference sequence). CDR3 loop: CSARSYLWDTEAFF. CDR3 DNA: TGCAGTGCTAGATCCTACCTTTGGGACACTGAAGCTTTCTTT.

This clonotype has a single count. The chain has TRBV19 and TRBJ1-2; TRBD1 aligns across 8 bases. V shed 5 bases, J shed 9 bases, and the junction held 11 bases outside the gene matches. From germline, CDR1 is LNHDA and CDR2 SQIVND (reference sequence). The CDR3 runs 14 residues. The DNA for the CDR3 is TGTGCCAGTAGTGCTGGACGGACAGGGTCACGCTACACCTTC. It encodes CASSAGRTGSRYTF.

There are many counts of this clonotype. This rearrangement joins TRBV2 to TRBJ1-1; D is perhaps TRBD1 (5 bases). Trimming took off 0 bases at V and 5 bases at J, with 13 bases between the two ends. The CDR3 loop spans 15 amino acids. Germline-derived CDR1 and CDR2 are SNHLY and FYNNEI. The CDR3 spells CASSEATGGITEAFF. As DNA, the CDR3 is TGTGCCAGCAGTGAAGCTACCGGGGGGATAACTGAAGCTTTCTTT.

The genes are TRBV11-1 and TRBJ1-1; 7 bases line up with TRBD1. Germline V gene data show CDR1 as SGHAT and CDR2 as FQDESV (reference sequence). Germline trimming cut 2 bases from V and 2 bases from J; bases unmatched to any gene: 8. The CDR3 has 16 amino acids. This CDR3 is CASSLLLQGGNTEAFF. For the CDR3, the DNA is TGTGCCAGCAGCTTACTTCTCCAGGGGGGAAACACTGAAGCTTTCTTT.

Many counts were recorded for this clonotype. The chain employs TRBV7-9 and TRBJ2-7; 7 bases are a match to TRBD2. Germline assignment: CDR1 SEHNR and CDR2 FQNEAQ (reference sequence). V lost 1 base to trimming and J lost 5 bases; unmatched junction nucleotides: 8. This CDR3 comprises 15 residues. CDR3 bases: TGTGCCAGCAGCTTAGGGACTAGTAACATCGACGAGCAGTACTTC. Protein sequence: CASSLGTSNIDEQYF.

J is TRBJ2-7 and V is TRBV7-9; possible D gene TRBD1, 5 bases. The V end was cut by 8 bases, the J end by 3 bases, with 20 bases between. Germline V gives CDR1 SEHNR, CDR2 FQNEAQ (reference sequence). The CDR3 runs to 15 residues. This chain's CDR3 is CASGYEGARDYEQYV. For the CDR3, the DNA is TGTGCCAGCGGCTATGAAGGGGCCAGGGACTACGAGCAGTACGTC.

This clonotype occurred a few times. The rearrangement uses TRBV2 and TRBJ1-2, with D unresolved. CDR1 SNHLY and CDR2 FYNNEI come from the germline V gene. The CDR3 length is 15 residues. V was cut by 6 bases and J by 1 base, with 15 bases left in between. CDR3: CASSPPFRINYGYTF. Written as DNA, the CDR3 is TGTGCCAGCAGCCCCCCTTTCAGAATTAACTATGGCTACACCTTC.

The rearrangement joins TRBV5-4 to TRBJ2-5, with D maybe TRBD2 (7 bases). This CDR3 is 14 amino acids long. Looked up from germline, CDR1 is SGHNT and CDR2 is YYREEE (reference sequence). The ends were cut back, 2 bases at V and 5 bases at J, with 13 bases in the middle. The DNA of the CDR3 is TGTGCCAGCAGCTTCCGGGGGGCTCTGGAGACCCAGTACTTC. Protein sequence: CASSFRGALETQYF.

V is TRBV20-1 and J is TRBJ1-4; D is unclear. Germline lookup yields CDR1 DFQATT and CDR2 SNEGSKA (reference sequence). This CDR3 is built from 15 residues. Trimming removed 2 bases from V and 4 bases from J, with 14 bases in between. DNA of the CDR3: TGCAGTGCTAGAAGTCTACAGAGAGATAATGAAAAACTGTTTTTT. This encodes CSARSLQRDNEKLFF.

This clonotype was detected once. The chain uses TRBV7-9 and TRBJ1-6; the match to TRBD1 covers 8 bases. The V gene end was trimmed by 1 base and the J gene end by 9 bases; junction bases not matched to a gene: 8. Germline-derived CDR1 and CDR2 are SEHNR and FQNEAQ (reference sequence). The CDR3 totals 16 residues. Written as DNA, the CDR3 is TGTGCCAGCAGCTTAGGGCAGGGGGCAGGGGTTTCACCCCTCCACTTT. This codes for CASSLGQGAGVSPLHF.

This clonotype has at least ten counts. The chain is built from TRBV2 and TRBJ1-5; D perhaps matches TRBD1 (5 bases). The germline V gene encodes CDR1 SNHLY and CDR2 FYNNEI. This CDR3 comprises 14 residues. Trimming stripped 1 base from V and 2 bases from J, with 6 bases between. The CDR3 loop is CASSEGQRNQPQHF. Written as DNA, the CDR3 is TGTGCCAGCAGTGAAGGACAGCGCAATCAGCCCCAGCATTTT.

This clonotype was seen only a few times. The genes are TRBV12-3 or TRBV12-4 and TRBJ2-7, with a tentative D call TRBD1 (6 bases). The V end was cut by 5 bases, the J end by 5 bases, with 16 bases between. This CDR3 is built from 14 residues. The CDR3 is CASSGRGGWDEQYF. CDR3 nucleotides: TGTGCCAGCAGTGGACGAGGGGGTTGGGACGAGCAGTACTTC.

This clonotype was observed a few times. The rearrangement links TRBV20-1 to TRBJ1-4, with D unclear. CDR3 length equals 15 residues. Per the germline V gene, CDR1 is DFQATT and CDR2 is SNEGSKA (reference sequence). Trimming left V 1 base short and J 3 bases short, with 12 bases between. For the CDR3, the DNA is TGCAGTGCTAGAGGATACCAGGTGGCTAATGAAAAACTGTTTTTT. Translated: CSARGYQVANEKLFF.

This clonotype was counted between two and nine times. The rearrangement joins TRBV12-3 or TRBV12-4 to TRBJ2-5; perhaps TRBD1 as D (6 bases). The V end lost 0 bases, the J end lost 2 bases, and 16 bases lay between the germline ends. CDR3 length: 17 amino acids. The CDR3 sequence is CASSLARMVTGQETQYF. The CDR3, as DNA: TGTGCCAGCAGTTTAGCGAGGATGGTCACAGGGCAAGAGACCCAGTACTTC.

This clonotype was seen at least ten times. The rearrangement joins TRBV14 to TRBJ1-2, with TRBD1 as a possible D gene (6 bases). This CDR3 is built from 14 residues. Germline V gives CDR1 SGHDN, CDR2 FVKESK. V was pared by 1 base and J by 2 bases, with 8 bases between. DNA of the CDR3: TGTGCCAGCAGCCAAGGTCAGGGGAACTATGGCTACACCTTC. Its translation is CASSQGQGNYGYTF.

Worth noting for this clonotype: Since a much larger clone is just one base distant, this may be a read error. The J gene is TRBJ1-2, the V gene TRBV29-1, with D possibly matching TRBD1 (6 bases). Germline V CDR1 and CDR2: SQVTM, ANQGSEA. The V end lost 7 bases, the J end lost 6 bases, and 21 bases lay between the germline ends. This CDR3 is built from 14 residues. The CDR3 DNA reads TGCAGCGCTGTAGATATGGTAACAGGGCATGGCTACACCTTC. Amino acids: CSAVDMVTGHGYTF.

Note on this clonotype: The junction and the germline gene differ at one end; a read error may be behind it. This chain uses TRBV24-1 with TRBJ1-5, with TRBD1 identical over 9 bases. Germline V gives CDR1 KGHDR, CDR2 SFDVKD. There are 23 residues in the CDR3. The CDR3 region has the DNA TGTGCCACCAGTGATTTGCTGCCCACCCAACCTCCTGCGGACAGGGGCCCTAATCAGTCCCAGCATTTT. Translated, it gives CATSDLLPTQPPADRGPNQSQHF.

This clonotype was seen ten or more times. This chain joins TRBV2 and TRBJ2-5, with 9 bases aligning to TRBD1. The CDR3 consists of 16 residues. The germline CDR1 and CDR2 sequences are SNHLY and FYNNEI. Germline trimming cut 6 bases from V and 4 bases from J; bases unmatched to any gene: 12. The CDR3 DNA is TGTGCCAGCAGCGTAACCGGGACAGGGAGAGGAGAGACCCAGTACTTC. Protein product: CASSVTGTGRGETQYF.

The chain couples TRBV12-3 or TRBV12-4 to TRBJ2-5; 11 bases align to TRBD2. V lost 7 bases and J lost 10; bases outside the gene matches: 8. The CDR3 has 13 residues. CDR3 nucleotide sequence: TGTGCCAGCATCAGGGAGCTAGCGGGGGGCCAGTACTTC. Translated: CASIRELAGGQYF.

This clonotype was picked up a small number of times. The gene calls are TRBV19 and TRBJ1-1; D call uncertain. The CDR3 loop spans 13 amino acids. Trimming left V 2 bases short and J 6 bases short, with 10 bases between. Germline CDR1 is LNHDA and CDR2 is SQIVND (reference sequence). CDR3 DNA: TGTGCCAGTAGTATACCCGTCCCCGCTGAAGCTTTCTTT. Translating it yields CASSIPVPAEAFF.

There are a few counts of this clonotype. The chain combines TRBV7-9 with TRBJ1-1; 11 bases are a match to TRBD1. The CDR3 runs to 14 residues. CDR1 SEHNR and CDR2 FQNEAQ come from the germline V gene (reference sequence). The junction had 7 bases not matched to a gene; V was cut back by 3 bases and J by 10 bases. In DNA, the CDR3 is TGTGCCAGCAGCTTTGGACAGGGGGCAGAAGGAGCTTTCTTT. This encodes CASSFGQGAEGAFF.

This chain joins TRBV29-1 and TRBJ2-7; a weak D match, TRBD1 (5 bases). The CDR3 totals 17 residues. Looked up from germline, CDR1 is SQVTM and CDR2 is ANQGSEA. Trimming shortened V by 5 bases and J by 0 bases, and 23 bases separated the two germline ends. Written as DNA, the CDR3 is TGCAGCGTTAGCCTACCTCTAAATGGGGCCCTCTCCTACGAGCAGTACTTC. As protein: CSVSLPLNGALSYEQYF.